This T cell receptor (beta chain) was captured in a study of cytomegalovirus exposure and HLA in healthy donors. Regarding the study as a whole: Rare TCR sequences predominated, though certain public TCRs were found in many donors. The authors confirmed in vitro that three CMV-associated chains were specific for CMV antigens. Later analysis identified a missense DCLRE1C variant that was linked to TCR beta V- and J-gene trimming. Sequencing depth across donors, presence/absence analyses assumed, was roughly uniform.

This CDR3 has 16 amino acids. Germline CDR1 and CDR2: SGHAT and FQNNGV. Trimming cost V 4 bases and J 2 bases, with 16 bases left between them. Regarding this clone: The antigen remains unidentified.

PCR primers comprised 60 Vbeta and 13 Jbeta primers. Sequenced by immunoSEQ multiplex PCR; TCRdb stores in-frame clones only, minus some. The table records roughly 120,000 clones, 77% of them present only once. The chain combines TRBV11-2 with TRBJ2-3; D possibly corresponds to TRBD1 (5 bases). The source is a woman aged 40 to 55 in good health and CMV-seropositive. The sequencing input was PBMCs. CDR3 sequence: CASSSPHAGPTDTQYF. Here the CDR3 DNA reads TGTGCCAGCAGCTCCCCCCACGCAGGGCCCACAGATACGCAGTATTTT.